The present entry profiles one T cell receptor (beta chain) with its context. The CDR3 length is 15 residues. V gave up 1 base and J gave up 10 bases; unmatched junction bases: 9. Germline V gives CDR1 SEHNR, CDR2 FQNEAQ (reference sequence). This sample is drawn from a study of T-cell memory formation after mild COVID-19. For the study at large: Each donor largely had its own TCR clusters.

TCRdb analysed the 5' RACE reads with MiXCR anew, one entry per CDR3 protein. This table holds 250,000 to 300,000 distinct CDR3 sequences, about 16% found once. The sequencing sample was made of PBMCs or a T cell subset sorted from them (not recorded which). The origin of this receptor is a man younger than 30 who had mild COVID-19 (a few samples of this study predate the infection). Cell type and time point are not known. V gene TRBV7-9 combines with J gene TRBJ2-1, with 8 bases identical to TRBD2. CDR3 DNA: TGTGCCAGCAGCTTAGGCCAGGGGAGCGGGGGAGAGCAGTTCTTC. It codes for CASSLGQGSGGEQFF.